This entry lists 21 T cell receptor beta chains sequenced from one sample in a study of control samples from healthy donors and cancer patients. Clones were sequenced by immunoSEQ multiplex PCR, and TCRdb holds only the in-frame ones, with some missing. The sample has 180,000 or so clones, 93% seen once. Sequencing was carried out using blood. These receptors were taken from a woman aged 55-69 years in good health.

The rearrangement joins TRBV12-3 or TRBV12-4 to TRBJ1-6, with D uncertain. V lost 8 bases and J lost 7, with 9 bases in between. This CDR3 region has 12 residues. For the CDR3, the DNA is TGTGCCAGCCAAGGGAGGAATTCACCCCTCCACTTT. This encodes CASQGRNSPLHF.

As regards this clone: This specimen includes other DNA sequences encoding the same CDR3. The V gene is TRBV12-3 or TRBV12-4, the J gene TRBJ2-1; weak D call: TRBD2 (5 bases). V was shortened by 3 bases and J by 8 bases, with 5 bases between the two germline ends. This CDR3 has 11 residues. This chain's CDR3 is CASSLRDEQFF. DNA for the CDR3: TGTGCCAGCAGTTTGAGGGATGAGCAGTTCTTC.

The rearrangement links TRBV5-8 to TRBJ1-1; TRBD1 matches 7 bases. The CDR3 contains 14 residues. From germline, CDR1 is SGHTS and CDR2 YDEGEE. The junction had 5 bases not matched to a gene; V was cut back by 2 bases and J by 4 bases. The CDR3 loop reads CASSLRGLGTEAFF. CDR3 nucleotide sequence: TGTGCCAGCAGCTTAAGGGGGCTCGGCACTGAAGCTTTCTTT.

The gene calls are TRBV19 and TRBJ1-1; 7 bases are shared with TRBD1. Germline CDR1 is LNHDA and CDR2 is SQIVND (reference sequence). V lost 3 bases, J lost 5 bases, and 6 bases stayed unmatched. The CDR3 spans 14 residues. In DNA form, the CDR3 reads TGTGCCAGTAGTATTGACAGGGAAAGGACTGAAGCTTTCTTT. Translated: CASSIDRERTEAFF.

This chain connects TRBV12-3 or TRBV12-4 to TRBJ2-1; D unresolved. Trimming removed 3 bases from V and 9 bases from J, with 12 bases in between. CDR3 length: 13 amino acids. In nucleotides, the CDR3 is TGTGCCAGCAGTTTTGGCAACGGCCCTGAGCAGTTCTTC. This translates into CASSFGNGPEQFF.

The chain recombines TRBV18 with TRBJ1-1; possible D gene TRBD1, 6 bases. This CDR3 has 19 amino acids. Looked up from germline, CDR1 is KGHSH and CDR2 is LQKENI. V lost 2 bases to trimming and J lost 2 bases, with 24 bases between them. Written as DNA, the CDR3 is TGTGCCAGCTCACCAATGGAATTTGGGACATCGGGGTCCAACACTGAAGCTTTCTTT. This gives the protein CASSPMEFGTSGSNTEAFF. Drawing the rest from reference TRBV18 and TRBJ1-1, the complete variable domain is NAGVMQNPRHLVRRRGQEARLRCSPMKGHSHVYWYRQLPEEGLKFMVYLQKENIIDESGMPKERFSAEFPKEGPSILRIQQVVRGDSAAYFCASSPMEFGTSGSNTEAFFGQGTRLTVV.

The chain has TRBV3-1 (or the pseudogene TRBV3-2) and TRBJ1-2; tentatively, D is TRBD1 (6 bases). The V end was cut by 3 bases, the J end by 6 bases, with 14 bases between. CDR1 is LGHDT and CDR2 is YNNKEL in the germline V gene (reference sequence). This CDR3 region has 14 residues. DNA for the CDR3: TGTGCCAGCAGCCAGCAGGCAGGGGAGCATGGCTACACCTTC. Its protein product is CASSQQAGEHGYTF.

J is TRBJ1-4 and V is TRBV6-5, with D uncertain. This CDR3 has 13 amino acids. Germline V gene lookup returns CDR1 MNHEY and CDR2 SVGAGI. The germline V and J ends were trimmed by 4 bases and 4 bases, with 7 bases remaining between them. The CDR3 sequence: CASSFRRNEKLFF. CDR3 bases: TGTGCCAGCAGTTTTAGGCGTAATGAAAAACTGTTTTTT.

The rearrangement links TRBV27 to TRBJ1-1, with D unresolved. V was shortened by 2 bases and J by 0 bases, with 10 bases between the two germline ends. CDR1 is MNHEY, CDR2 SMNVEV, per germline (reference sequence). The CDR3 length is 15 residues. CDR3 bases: TGTGCCAGCAGTTTAATTCCGGAGATGAACACTGAAGCTTTCTTT. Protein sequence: CASSLIPEMNTEAFF.

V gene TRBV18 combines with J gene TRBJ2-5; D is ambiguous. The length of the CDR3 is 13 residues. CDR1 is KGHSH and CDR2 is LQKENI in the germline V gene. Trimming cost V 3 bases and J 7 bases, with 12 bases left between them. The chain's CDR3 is CASSPEGTRTQYF. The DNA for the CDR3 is TGTGCCAGCTCACCTGAAGGAACAAGGACCCAGTACTTC.

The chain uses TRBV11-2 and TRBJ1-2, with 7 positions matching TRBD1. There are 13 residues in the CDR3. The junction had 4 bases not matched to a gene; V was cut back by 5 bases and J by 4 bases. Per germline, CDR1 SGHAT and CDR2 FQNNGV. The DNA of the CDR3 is TGTGCCAGCAGCCGGGACAGAAGCTATGGCTACACCTTC. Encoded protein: CASSRDRSYGYTF.

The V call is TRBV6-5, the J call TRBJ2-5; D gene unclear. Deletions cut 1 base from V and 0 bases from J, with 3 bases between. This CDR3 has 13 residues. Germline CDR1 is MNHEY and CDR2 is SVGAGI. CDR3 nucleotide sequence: TGTGCCAGCAGTTACTTCTACCAAGAGACCCAGTACTTC. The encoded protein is CASSYFYQETQYF.

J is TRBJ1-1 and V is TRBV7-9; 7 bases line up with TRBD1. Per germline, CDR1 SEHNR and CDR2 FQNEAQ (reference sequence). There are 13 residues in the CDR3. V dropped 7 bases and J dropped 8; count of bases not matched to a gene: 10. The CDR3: CASNRPGTEEAFF. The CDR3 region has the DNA TGTGCCAGCAACCGTCCCGGGACAGAGGAAGCTTTCTTT.

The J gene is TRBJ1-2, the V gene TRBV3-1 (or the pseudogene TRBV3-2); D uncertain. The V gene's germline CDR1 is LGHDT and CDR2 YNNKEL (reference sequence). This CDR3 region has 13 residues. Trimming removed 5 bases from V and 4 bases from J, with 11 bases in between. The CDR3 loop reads CASSYDMAYGYTF. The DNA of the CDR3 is TGTGCCAGCAGCTATGACATGGCCTATGGCTACACCTTC.

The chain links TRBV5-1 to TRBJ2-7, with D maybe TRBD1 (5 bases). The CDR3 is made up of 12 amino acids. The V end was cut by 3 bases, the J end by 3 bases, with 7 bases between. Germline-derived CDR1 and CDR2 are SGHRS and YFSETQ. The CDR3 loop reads CASSSQDYEQYF. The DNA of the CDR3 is TGCGCCAGCAGCTCACAGGACTACGAGCAGTACTTC.

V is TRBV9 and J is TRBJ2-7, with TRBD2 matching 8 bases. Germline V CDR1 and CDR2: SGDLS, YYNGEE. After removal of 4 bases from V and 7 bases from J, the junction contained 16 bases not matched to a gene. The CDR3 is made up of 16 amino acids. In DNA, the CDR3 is TGTGCCAGCAGCTTATACGGGGGGGCCTTTGGAGTAGAGCAGTACTTC. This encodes CASSLYGGAFGVEQYF.

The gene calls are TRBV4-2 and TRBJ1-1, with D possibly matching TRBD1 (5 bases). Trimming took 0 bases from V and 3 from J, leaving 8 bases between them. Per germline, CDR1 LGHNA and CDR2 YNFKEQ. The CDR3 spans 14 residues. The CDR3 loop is CASSQETEYTEAFF. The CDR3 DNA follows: TGTGCCAGCAGCCAAGAGACAGAGTACACTGAAGCTTTCTTT.

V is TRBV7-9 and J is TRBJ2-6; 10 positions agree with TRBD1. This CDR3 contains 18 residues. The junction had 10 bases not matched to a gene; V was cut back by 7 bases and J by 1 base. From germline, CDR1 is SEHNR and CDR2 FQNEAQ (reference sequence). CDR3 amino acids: CASTHLGQGRSGANVLTF. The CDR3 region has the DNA TGTGCCAGCACCCACCTGGGACAGGGGAGATCTGGGGCCAACGTCCTGACTTTC.

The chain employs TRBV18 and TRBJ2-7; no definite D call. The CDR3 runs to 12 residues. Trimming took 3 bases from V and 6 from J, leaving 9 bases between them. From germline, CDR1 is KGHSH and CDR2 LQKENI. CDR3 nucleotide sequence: TGTGCCAGCTCACCTAGGAGTAGCGAGCAGTACTTC. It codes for CASSPRSSEQYF.

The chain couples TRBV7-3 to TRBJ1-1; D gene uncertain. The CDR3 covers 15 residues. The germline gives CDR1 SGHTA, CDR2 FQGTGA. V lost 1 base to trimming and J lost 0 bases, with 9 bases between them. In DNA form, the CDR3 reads TGTGCCAGCAGCTTAAGTGCCAATATGAACACTGAAGCTTTCTTT. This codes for CASSLSANMNTEAFF.

The CDR3 DNA sequence: TGTGCCTGGAGCTCTCGAAATTCACCCCTCCACTTT. This codes for CAWSSRNSPLHF. The chain carries TRBV30 and TRBJ1-6; D is unresolved. The CDR3 consists of 12 residues. Deletions cut 3 bases from V and 7 bases from J, with 7 bases between. Per germline, CDR1 GTSNPN and CDR2 SVGIG (reference sequence).